Listed below are T cell receptor beta chains from one sample, sequenced in a study of blood T cell repertoires in COVID-19. Sequencing used immunoSEQ multiplex PCR; TCRdb keeps in-frame clones, though not all of them. The sample gives about 210,000 clones, 85% of which show up once; around 2.5% is in the top ten. Sequencing was carried out using peripheral blood. These receptors came from a woman in her 70s with COVID-19, enrolled during active disease. Each CDR3 is given with its conserved first and last residue.

>TRBV24-1|TRBJ2-2
CATSGGTSGSASTGELFF
>TRBV3-1/TRBV3-2|TRBJ1-2
CASSETGGKANYGYTF
>TRBV6-6|TRBJ1-1
CASGTGVPEAFF
>TRBV5-1|TRBJ2-7
CASSAGQDYEQYF
>TRBV7-8|TRBJ2-3
CASSLRLSTDTQYF
>TRBV19|TRBJ1-4
CASSRGDRGNEKLFF
>TRBV7-2|TRBJ1-1
CASSLFNREGNTEAFF
>TRBV6-1|TRBJ2-6
CASSEDRGLGANVLTF
>TRBV10-3|TRBJ1-5
CAISDPRSDNQPQHF
>TRBV25-1|TRBJ2-3
CASSAPAGGKGTQYF
>TRBV19|TRBJ1-2
CASSIDRYREWGYGYTF
>TRBV19|TRBJ1-2
CASSIQGVRVYGYTF
>TRBV4-3|TRBJ1-4
CASSQEPRQGRNEKLFF
>TRBV11-3|TRBJ1-2
CASSLDHQAYGYTF
>TRBV10-3|TRBJ1-2
CAISGGSRTGATYGYTF